These T cell receptor beta chains were read from a single sample in a study of shared clonotypes between healthy human individuals. Clones were sequenced by immunoSEQ multiplex PCR, and TCRdb holds only the in-frame ones, with some missing. The top ten hold approximately 1.8% of the sample, which has nearly 750,000 clones, about two thirds seen once. Specimen: memory CD4+ T cells sorted from blood. The receptors derive from a woman in her twenties or thirties in good health. Each CDR3 is given with its conserved first and last residue. A D gene is named only where the DNA matches it firmly. The size field is filled for only some rows; it gives once, few, many or a size class.

TRBD2,TRBJ2-3,TRBV7-9,.,TGTGCCAGCAGCTTCGGACTAGCGCTAGATACGCAGTATTTT,CASSFGLALDTQYF
TRBD2,TRBJ2-1,TRBV4-2,few,TGTGCCAGCAGCCAAGACGCCCAAACTAGCGGCTGGAGGTTCTTC,CASSQDAQTSGWRFF
TRBD1,TRBJ1-2,TRBV7-9,once,TGTGCCAGCAGCTCCCAGGCGGACAGGGAAAACTATGGCTACACCTTC,CASSSQADRENYGYTF
.,TRBJ1-5,TRBV27,.,TGTGCCAGCAGTTCGGATGGGCAGGTGAAGGGGCAGCCCCAGCATTTT,CASSSDGQVKGQPQHF
.,TRBJ1-1,TRBV18,few,TGTGCCAGCTCGTCGGGACGGACGAACACTGAAGCTTTCTTT,CASSSGRTNTEAFF
.,TRBJ2-1,TRBV4-1,.,TGCGCCAGCAGCCAAGAGAGGGCTAGCACGGACGGGTTGGAGCAGTTCTTC,CASSQERASTDGLEQFF
.,TRBJ1-1,TRBV19,once,TGTGCCAGTAGTATCAAAGGGGACACTGAAGCTTTCTTT,CASSIKGDTEAFF
.,TRBJ2-1,TRBV28,.,TGTGCCAGCAGACCTGGGGCGCTCTACAATGAGCAGTTCTTC,CASRPGALYNEQFF
TRBD1,TRBJ1-5,TRBV6-5,.,TGTGCCAGCAGACTAGACAGGGGACAGCCCCAGCATTTT,CASRLDRGQPQHF
.,TRBJ1-6,TRBV28,.,TGTGCCAGCAGTTCCCTACAGGGTCATGATTCACCCCTCCACTTT,CASSSLQGHDSPLHF
.,TRBJ1-3,TRBV5-1,.,TGCGCCAGCAGCCCTGGACAGAGCTCTGGAAACACCATATATTTT,CASSPGQSSGNTIYF
TRBD2,TRBJ2-3,TRBV19,.,TGTGCCAGTAGTTTAGGAAGACTAGCGGGATCAGATACGCAGTATTTT,CASSLGRLAGSDTQYF
.,TRBJ1-2,TRBV5-6,.,TGTGCCAGCAGCTTGGATCGGGGGCTGGGTGGCTACACCTTC,CASSLDRGLGGYTF
TRBD1,TRBJ2-7,TRBV11-2,.,TGTGCCAGCAGGCCCGGGACAGGGCCCAAGCAGTACTTC,CASRPGTGPKQYF
.,TRBJ2-7,TRBV11-2,.,TGTGCCAGCAGCTGGGACACCATCGGAAGGGAGCAGTACTTC,CASSWDTIGREQYF
TRBD1,TRBJ1-4,TRBV18,.,TGTGCCAGCTCGGACAGGGGGGATGAAAAACTGTTTTTT,CASSDRGDEKLFF
.,TRBJ2-4,TRBV5-1,.,TGCGCCAGCAGTTGGGGAGCCAAAAACATTCAGTACTTC,CASSWGAKNIQYF
TRBD1,TRBJ2-7,TRBV18,.,TGTGCCAGCTCACCACCGACAGGGGGAAAATACGAGCAGTACTTC,CASSPPTGGKYEQYF
.,TRBJ2-6,TRBV6-6,.,TGTGCCAGCAGTTACTCAAGGGCTGGGGCCAACGTCCTGACTTTC,CASSYSRAGANVLTF
TRBD2,TRBJ2-7,TRBV28,few,TGTGCCAGCAGTTTCTCACTAGCGGGAGCCCACGAGCAGTACTTC,CASSFSLAGAHEQYF
TRBD1,TRBJ2-7,TRBV4-1,.,TGCGCCAGCAGCCGGGACAGGGAGGGGGAGCAGTACTTC,CASSRDREGEQYF
.,TRBJ1-1,TRBV4-1,.,TGCGCCAGCAGCCAAGCTGATATGAACACTGAAGCTTTCTTT,CASSQADMNTEAFF
.,TRBJ2-1,TRBV7-3,.,TGTGCCAGCAGCTTTCCGGGAGCTCCTGAGCAGTTCTTC,CASSFPGAPEQFF
.,TRBJ2-5,TRBV7-9,.,TGTGCCAGCAGCCGCGAGGGGGCCGGGAGGGAGCAGTACTTC,CASSREGAGREQYF
TRBD1,TRBJ1-1,TRBV27,.,TGTGCCAGCGGCCGAGACAGGGTGAACACTGAAGCTTTCTTT,CASGRDRVNTEAFF
TRBD2,TRBJ2-1,TRBV11-3,.,TGTGCCAGCAGCCGAGGGACTAGCGGAGGGGGTGAGCAGTTCTTC,CASSRGTSGGGEQFF
.,TRBJ2-3,TRBV19,.,TGTGCCAGTAGTACCAAACAGGGAATCACAGATACGCAGTATTTT,CASSTKQGITDTQYF
.,TRBJ1-1,TRBV19,.,TGTGCCAGTAGTATAAGGCTTAGGGAACCTGAAGCTTTCTTT,CASSIRLREPEAFF
TRBD2,TRBJ2-1,TRBV30,few,TGTGCCTGGCGGCGCCCGGGAGGGTTCAATGAGCAGTTCTTC,CAWRRPGGFNEQFF
.,TRBJ2-7,TRBV28,.,TGTGCCAGCAGTTTAAACGGGGTCTCCTACGAGCAGTACTTC,CASSLNGVSYEQYF
TRBD1,TRBJ2-2,TRBV5-1,.,TGCGCCAGCAGCTTAGGAGACAGGGACACCGGGGAGCTGTTTTTT,CASSLGDRDTGELFF